This T cell receptor beta chain was identified in a study of OX40 agonist ivuxolimab in advanced cancers. About the research overall: Cohort: more than 75% men, mean age approximately 66, aged about 20 to 79. Three patients responded partially, comprising one with hepatocellular carcinoma and two with cutaneous melanoma. Notes on the study in general: Among expanded peripheral T cells, antigen specificity went undetermined.

The method was immunoSEQ multiplex PCR; TCRdb's version includes in-frame clones alone and lacks a portion of them. Of about 62,000 clones listed, 80% to 95% are singletons. Cycle 7 day 1, cycle 4 day 1, and baseline were the timepoints at which blood was sampled. In its sample, this clone was seen once. The antigen is unknown. Deletions cut 5 bases from V and 5 bases from J, with 9 bases between. The CDR3 length is 12 residues. CDR1 and CDR2 from the germline V gene are SGHVS and FQNEAQ. The rearrangement uses TRBV7-8 and TRBJ2-5; D is perhaps TRBD1 (5 bases). The sequence was collected from an adult with an advanced solid tumor such as melanoma, head and neck, liver or kidney cancer. The material was CD4+ or CD8+ T cells sorted from blood, obtained in a trial of the OX40 agonist ivuxolimab. The CDR3 DNA is TGTGCCAGCAGCCGGTCAGGGGAGACCCAGTACTTC. Its translation: CASSRSGETQYF. Full variable domain (remainder filled in from reference TRBV7-8 and TRBJ2-5): GAGVSQSPRYKVAKRGQDVALRCDPISGHVSLFWYQQALGQGPEFLTYFQNEAQLDKSGLPSDRFFAERPEGSVSTLKIQRTQQEDSAVYLCASSRSGETQYFGPGTRLLVL.